This TCR beta chain appears in the sequencing data of a study of memory CD4+ T cells and cytomegalovirus serostatus. The sort gate was single viable CD3+CD4+CD8-CD45RO+ cells for memory CD4+ T cells. CMV serostatus came from serum IgG against pp150, pp28, p38, p52. Measured with immunoSEQ multiplex PCR; TCRdb has only the in-frame clones, and not every one. In the table there are about 50,000 clones, roughly 80% of which are singletons. Germline CDR1 is LNHDA and CDR2 is SQIVND (reference sequence). This CDR3 spans 13 amino acids. V gave up 4 bases and J gave up 1 base, with 6 bases separating them. Material for sequencing was memory CD4+ T cells from blood. The V gene is TRBV19, the J gene TRBJ2-3; no clear D. The TCR originated in an adult in good health and CMV-seronegative. CDR3 coding DNA: TGTGCCAGTAGTAGGCAGGGCACAGATACGCAGTATTTT. Protein product: CASSRQGTDTQYF.